This TCR beta chain was documented in a study of TIL therapy for anti-PD-1-resistant metastatic lung cancer. Study-wide background: Tumors carried a median roughly 1.6 non-synonymous mutations per megabase.

This sample's time point: pre-treatment sample, taken before nivolumab and TIL therapy. Enrollment ran from October 2017 to early 2020. Sequencing used immunoSEQ v3. Profiling relied on immunoSEQ multiplex PCR, and the TCRdb table lists in-frame clones only, not all of them. The sample contains tens of thousands of clones, more than 75% of which appear only once. The germline V gene encodes CDR1 LNHDA and CDR2 SQIVND (reference sequence). This CDR3 is built from 11 residues. With 0 bases removed from V and 7 bases from J, the gap between germline ends came to 3 bases. The sequences come from blood, collected at baseline. This clonotype was sampled from a person aged 25-80 years with non-small cell lung cancer. The chain couples TRBV19 to TRBJ1-2; D remains ambiguous. The chain's CDR3 is CASSIDLGYTF. CDR3 in DNA: TGTGCCAGTAGTATAGATCTTGGCTACACCTTC.